This is a list of T cell receptor beta chains from one sample in a study of control samples from healthy donors and cancer patients. TCRdb keeps only in-frame clones here, not all; method: immunoSEQ multiplex PCR. This sample has 110,000 or so clones, with around 89% found just once. The sequenced sample consisted of blood. The source is a woman aged 45-65 years in good health. Each CDR3 is given with its conserved first and last residue. D genes are given only for firm matches.

J gene	V gene	CDR3 length	D gene	CDR3 DNA	CDR3 protein
TRBJ1-2	TRBV5-4	14	-	TGTGCCAGCAGCGGAGGGAGGAGTTTCGATGGCTACACCTTC	CASSGGRSFDGYTF
TRBJ2-2	TRBV6-4	13	-	TGTGCCAGCAGTGACAAGGACACCGGGGAGCTGTTTTTT	CASSDKDTGELFF
TRBJ1-4	TRBV5-5	16	TRBD1	TGTGCCAGCAGCTTTTGGACAGGGGGCGCGGATGAAAAACTGTTTTTT	CASSFWTGGADEKLFF
TRBJ1-5	TRBV6-5	15	-	TGTGCCAGCAGTTCCCTCCGCAGGGGCAATCAGCCCCAGCATTTT	CASSSLRRGNQPQHF
TRBJ2-6	TRBV18	16	-	TGTGCCAGCTCACCGCAGGGGCGCCCTGGGGCCAACGTCCTGACTTTC	CASSPQGRPGANVLTF
TRBJ1-6	TRBV6-6	12	-	TGTGCCAGCAGGAGAGGTTATTCACCCCTCCACTTT	CASRRGYSPLHF
TRBJ2-2	TRBV13	17	-	TGTGCCAGCAGCTTATCAATCGTAGGGCTTGGCACCGGGGAGCTGTTTTTT	CASSLSIVGLGTGELFF
TRBJ2-7	TRBV7-9	11	-	TGTGCCAGCAGCCACTCCTACGAGCAGTACTTC	CASSHSYEQYF
TRBJ1-6	TRBV23-1	20	TRBD1	TGCGCCAGCAGCCCACTCAGTGGGGGGACAGTCCTCTCCAGGGGTTCACCCCTCCACTTT	CASSPLSGGTVLSRGSPLHF
TRBJ2-3	TRBV30	11	-	TGTGCCTGGAGTGCTGAGGACTCACCGTATTTT	CAWSAEDSPYF
TRBJ1-5	TRBV6-5	14	-	TGTGCCAGCAACACGGGACGGGGCAATCAGCCCCAGCATTTT	CASNTGRGNQPQHF
TRBJ1-1	TRBV9	18	-	TGTGCCAGCAGCATACAAGGGGGGCGGTGGGGCCTGAACACTGAAGCTTTCTTT	CASSIQGGRWGLNTEAFF
TRBJ2-5	TRBV18	15	-	TGTGCCAGCTCACCGGGCTTCGGACAGCAAGAGACCCAGTACTTC	CASSPGFGQQETQYF
TRBJ2-2	TRBV7-6	16	-	TGTGCCAGCAGCCGGGGCCCTCTAGGATCGGCCGGGGAGCTGTTTTTT	CASSRGPLGSAGELFF